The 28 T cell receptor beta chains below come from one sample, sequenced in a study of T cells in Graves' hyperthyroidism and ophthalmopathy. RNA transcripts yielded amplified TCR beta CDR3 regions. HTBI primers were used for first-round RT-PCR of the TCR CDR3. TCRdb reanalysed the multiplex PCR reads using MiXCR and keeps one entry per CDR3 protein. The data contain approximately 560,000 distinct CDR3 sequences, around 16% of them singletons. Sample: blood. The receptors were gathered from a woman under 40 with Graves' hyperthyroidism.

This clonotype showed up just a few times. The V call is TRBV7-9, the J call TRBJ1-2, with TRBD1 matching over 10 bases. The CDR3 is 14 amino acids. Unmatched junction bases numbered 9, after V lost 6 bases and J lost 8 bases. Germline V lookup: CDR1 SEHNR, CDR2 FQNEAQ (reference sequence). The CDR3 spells CASSKGQGVIGYTF. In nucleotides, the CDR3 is TGTGCCAGCAGTAAAGGACAGGGGGTCATCGGCTACACCTTC.

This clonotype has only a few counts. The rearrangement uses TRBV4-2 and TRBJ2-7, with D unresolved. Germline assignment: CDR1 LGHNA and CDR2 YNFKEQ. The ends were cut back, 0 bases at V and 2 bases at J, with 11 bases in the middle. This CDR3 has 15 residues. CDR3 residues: CASSQDQDGAYEQYF. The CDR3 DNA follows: TGTGCCAGCAGCCAAGATCAGGACGGAGCCTACGAGCAGTACTTC.

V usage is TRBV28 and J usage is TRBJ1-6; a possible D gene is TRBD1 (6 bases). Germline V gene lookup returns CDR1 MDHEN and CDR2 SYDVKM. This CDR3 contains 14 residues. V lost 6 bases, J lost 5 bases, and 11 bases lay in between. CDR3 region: CASSYYRDNSPLHF. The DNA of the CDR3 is TGTGCCAGCAGCTACTACAGGGATAATTCACCCCTCCACTTT.

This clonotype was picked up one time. The CDR3 DNA sequence: TGTGCCTCGACTAGCGGAACGCAGTATTTT. As protein: CASTSGTQYF. The V and J genes are TRBV13 and TRBJ2-3; 9 bases line up with TRBD2. Per germline, CDR1 PRHDT and CDR2 FYEKMQ (reference sequence). CDR3 size: 10 residues. The junction had 3 bases not matched to a gene; V was cut back by 11 bases and J by 9 bases.

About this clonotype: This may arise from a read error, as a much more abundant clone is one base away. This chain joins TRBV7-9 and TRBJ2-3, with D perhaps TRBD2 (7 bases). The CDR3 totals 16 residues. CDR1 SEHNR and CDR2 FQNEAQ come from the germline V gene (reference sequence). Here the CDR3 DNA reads TGTGCCTGCAGCTTAGGGGGGGCGGGAACCACAGATACGCAGTATTTT. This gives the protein CACSLGGAGTTDTQYF. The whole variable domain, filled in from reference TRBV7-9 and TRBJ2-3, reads DTGVSQNPRHKITKRGQNVTFRCDPISEHNRLYWYRQTLGQGPEFLTYFQNEAQLEKSRLLSDRFSAERPKGSFSTLEIQRTEQGDSAMYLCACSLGGAGTTDTQYFGPGTRLTVL.

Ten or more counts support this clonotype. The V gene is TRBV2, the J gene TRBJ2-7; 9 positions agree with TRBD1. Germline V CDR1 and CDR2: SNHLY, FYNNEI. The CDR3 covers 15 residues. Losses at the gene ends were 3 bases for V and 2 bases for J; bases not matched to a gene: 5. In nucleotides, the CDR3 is TGTGCCAGCAGTGACCTCCGGGACAGGGCCTACGAGCAGTACTTC. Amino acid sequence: CASSDLRDRAYEQYF. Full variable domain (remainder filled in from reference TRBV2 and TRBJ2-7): EPEVTQTPSHQVTQMGQEVILRCVPISNHLYFYWYRQILGQKVEFLVSFYNNEISEKSEIFDDQFSVERPDGSNFTLKIRSTKLEDSAMYFCASSDLRDRAYEQYFGPGTRLTVT.

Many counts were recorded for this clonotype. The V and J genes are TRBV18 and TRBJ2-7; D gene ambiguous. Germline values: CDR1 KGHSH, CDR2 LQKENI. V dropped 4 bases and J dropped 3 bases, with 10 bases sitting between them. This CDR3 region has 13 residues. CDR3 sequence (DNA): TGTGCCAGCTCACACGGACGGAGCTACGAGCAGTACTTC. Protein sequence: CASSHGRSYEQYF.

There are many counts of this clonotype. The CDR3 nucleotides read TGTGCCAGCAGCTTTCGAGACACCCGGGCCTACGAGCAGTACTTC. Translating gives CASSFRDTRAYEQYF. The genes are TRBV5-5 and TRBJ2-7; D not certain. The CDR3 loop spans 15 amino acids. CDR1 and CDR2 (germline): SGHKS, YYEKEE (reference sequence). The V end was cut by 2 bases, the J end by 2 bases, with 14 bases between.

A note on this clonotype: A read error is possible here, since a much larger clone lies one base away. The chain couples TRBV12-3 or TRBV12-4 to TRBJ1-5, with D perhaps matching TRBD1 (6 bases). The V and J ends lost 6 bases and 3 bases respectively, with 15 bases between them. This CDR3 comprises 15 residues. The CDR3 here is CASRHTRGANQPQHF. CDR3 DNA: TGTGCCAGCAGACATACCAGGGGAGCCAATCAGCCCCAGCATTTT.

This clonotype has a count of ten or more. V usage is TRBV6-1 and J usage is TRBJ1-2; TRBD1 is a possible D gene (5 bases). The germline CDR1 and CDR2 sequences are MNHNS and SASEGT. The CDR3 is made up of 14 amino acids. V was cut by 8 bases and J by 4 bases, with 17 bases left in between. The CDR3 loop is CASSREGEAYGYTF. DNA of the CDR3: TGTGCCAGCTCGAGGGAAGGGGAGGCCTATGGCTACACCTTC.

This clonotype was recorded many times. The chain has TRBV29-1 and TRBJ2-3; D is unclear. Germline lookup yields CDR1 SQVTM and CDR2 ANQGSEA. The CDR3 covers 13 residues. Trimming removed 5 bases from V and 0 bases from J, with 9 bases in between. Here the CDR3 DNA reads TGCAGCGTTCCCGGGTCTAGCACAGATACGCAGTATTTT. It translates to CSVPGSSTDTQYF.

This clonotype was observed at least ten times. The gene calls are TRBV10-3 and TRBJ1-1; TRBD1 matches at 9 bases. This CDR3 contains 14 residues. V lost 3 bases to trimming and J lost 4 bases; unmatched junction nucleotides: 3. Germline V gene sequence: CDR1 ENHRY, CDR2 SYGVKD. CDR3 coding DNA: TGTGCCATCAGTGACACGACAGGGGGCACTGAAGCTTTCTTT. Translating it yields CAISDTTGGTEAFF.

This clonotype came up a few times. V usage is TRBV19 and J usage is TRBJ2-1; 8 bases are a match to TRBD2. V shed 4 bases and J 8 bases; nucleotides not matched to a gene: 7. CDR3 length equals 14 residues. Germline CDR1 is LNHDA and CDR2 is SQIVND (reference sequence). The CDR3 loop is CASSTRGTSHEQFF. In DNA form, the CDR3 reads TGTGCCAGTAGTACTCGAGGGACTAGTCATGAGCAGTTCTTC.

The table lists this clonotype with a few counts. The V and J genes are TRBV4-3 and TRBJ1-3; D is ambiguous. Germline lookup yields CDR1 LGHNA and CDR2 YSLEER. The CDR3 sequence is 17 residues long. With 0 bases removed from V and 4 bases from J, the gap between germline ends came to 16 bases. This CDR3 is CASSQDHRGLAGNTIYF. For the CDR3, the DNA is TGCGCCAGCAGCCAAGATCATCGGGGTTTAGCGGGAAACACCATATATTTT.

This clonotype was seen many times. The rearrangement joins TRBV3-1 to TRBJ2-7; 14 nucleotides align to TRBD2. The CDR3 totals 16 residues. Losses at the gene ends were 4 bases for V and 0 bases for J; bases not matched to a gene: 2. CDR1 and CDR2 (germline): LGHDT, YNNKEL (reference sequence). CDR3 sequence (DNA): TGTGCCAGCAGCCCGACTAGCGGGAGGGACTCCTACGAGCAGTACTTC. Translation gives CASSPTSGRDSYEQYF.

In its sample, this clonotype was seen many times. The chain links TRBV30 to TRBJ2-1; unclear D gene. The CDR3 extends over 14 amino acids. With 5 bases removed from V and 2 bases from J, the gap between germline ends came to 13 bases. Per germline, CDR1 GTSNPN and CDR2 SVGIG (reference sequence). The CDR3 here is CAWGGALPYNEQFF. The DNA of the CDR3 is TGTGCCTGGGGTGGTGCCCTCCCCTACAATGAGCAGTTCTTC.

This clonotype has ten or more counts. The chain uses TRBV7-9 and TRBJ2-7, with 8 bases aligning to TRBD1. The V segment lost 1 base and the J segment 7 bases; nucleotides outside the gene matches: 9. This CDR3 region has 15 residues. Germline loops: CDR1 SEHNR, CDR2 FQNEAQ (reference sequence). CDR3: CASSLVQGAPGEQYF. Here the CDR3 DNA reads TGTGCCAGCAGCTTAGTGCAGGGGGCGCCGGGTGAGCAGTACTTC.

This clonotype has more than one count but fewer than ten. The CDR3 sequence is CASSPTEEYEQYF. The CDR3 DNA follows: TGTGCCAGCTCACCCACGGAGGAGTACGAGCAGTACTTC. The chain is built from TRBV18 and TRBJ2-7; D is perhaps TRBD2 (5 bases). Germline CDR1 reads KGHSH; CDR2 reads LQKENI. The CDR3 length is 13 residues. Trimming removed 3 bases at V and 4 bases at J, with 10 bases between.

This chain's CDR3 is CASSIVGPDQPQHF. DNA for the CDR3: TGTGCCAGTAGTATAGTAGGGCCGGATCAGCCCCAGCATTTT. The chain has TRBV19 and TRBJ1-5; D is unresolved. Between the trimmed V and J ends, which lost 1 base and 5 bases, there was a span of 9 bases. The CDR3 covers 14 residues. In germline, CDR1 is LNHDA, CDR2 SQIVND (reference sequence).

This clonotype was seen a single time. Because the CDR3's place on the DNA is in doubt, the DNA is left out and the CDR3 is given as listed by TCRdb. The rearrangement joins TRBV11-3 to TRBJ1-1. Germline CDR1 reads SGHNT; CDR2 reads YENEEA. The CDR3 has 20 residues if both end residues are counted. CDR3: CASSFYICSASSDTRRGAFF.

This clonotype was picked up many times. The CDR3 region has the DNA TGTGCCAGCTCACCACCTCCAGGGTACAATGAGCAGTTCTTC. Protein sequence: CASSPPPGYNEQFF. This chain uses TRBV18 with TRBJ2-1, with D perhaps TRBD1 (5 bases). CDR1 and CDR2 (germline): KGHSH, LQKENI. The CDR3 is made up of 14 amino acids. V shed 0 bases and J shed 4 bases, with 7 bases lying between them.

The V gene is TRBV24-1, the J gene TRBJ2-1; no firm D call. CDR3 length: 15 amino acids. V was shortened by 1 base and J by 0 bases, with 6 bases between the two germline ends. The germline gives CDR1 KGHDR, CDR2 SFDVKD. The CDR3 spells CATSDFLSSYNEQFF. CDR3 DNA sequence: TGTGCCACCAGTGATTTCCTAAGCTCCTACAATGAGCAGTTCTTC.

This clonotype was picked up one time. The CDR3 is CASSGLASTGELFF. The DNA for the CDR3 is TGTGCCAGCAGTGGACTAGCGTCCACCGGGGAGCTGTTTTTT. V gene TRBV2 combines with J gene TRBJ2-2, with 8 nucleotides matching TRBD2. The CDR3 sequence is 14 residues long. Germline assignment: CDR1 SNHLY and CDR2 FYNNEI. V trimming: 4 bases; J trimming: 4 bases; junction bases outside the gene matches: 2.

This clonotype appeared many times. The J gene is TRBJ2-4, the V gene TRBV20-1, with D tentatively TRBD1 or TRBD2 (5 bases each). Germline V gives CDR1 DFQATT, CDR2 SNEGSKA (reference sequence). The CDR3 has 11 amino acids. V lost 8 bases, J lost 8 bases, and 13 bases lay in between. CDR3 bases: TGCAGTACCATACTGGGGGACATTCAGTACTTC. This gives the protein CSTILGDIQYF.

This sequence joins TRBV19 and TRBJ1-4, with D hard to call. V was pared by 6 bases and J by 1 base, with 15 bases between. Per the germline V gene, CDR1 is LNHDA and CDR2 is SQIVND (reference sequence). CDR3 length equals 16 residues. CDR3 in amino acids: CASSASWGGTNEKLFF. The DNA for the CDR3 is TGTGCCAGTAGCGCCTCGTGGGGTGGAACTAATGAAAAACTGTTTTTT.

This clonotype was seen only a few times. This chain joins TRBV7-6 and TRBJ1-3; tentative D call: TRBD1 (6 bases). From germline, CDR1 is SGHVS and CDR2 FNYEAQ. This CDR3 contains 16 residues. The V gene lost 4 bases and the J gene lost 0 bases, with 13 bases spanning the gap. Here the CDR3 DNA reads TGTGCCAGCAGCTCCCCGACAGGCGGCTCTGGAAACACCATATATTTT. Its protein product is CASSSPTGGSGNTIYF.

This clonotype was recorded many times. The CDR3 sequence is CASSPTTAIGGTGRPGANVLTF. In nucleotides, the CDR3 is TGTGCCAGCAGTCCCACGACAGCTATAGGTGGGACAGGGCGACCTGGGGCCAACGTCCTGACTTTC. The chain uses TRBV28 and TRBJ2-6; 9 bases agree with TRBD1. The germline gives CDR1 MDHEN, CDR2 SYDVKM. V shed 5 bases, J shed 2 bases, and the junction held 22 bases outside the gene matches. The CDR3 loop spans 22 amino acids.

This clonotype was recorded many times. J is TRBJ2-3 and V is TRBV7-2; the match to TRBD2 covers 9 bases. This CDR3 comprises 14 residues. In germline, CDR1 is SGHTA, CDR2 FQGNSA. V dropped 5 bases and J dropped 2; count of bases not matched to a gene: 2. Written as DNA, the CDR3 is TGTGCCAGCAGCAAGCGGGAGGTCACAGATACGCAGTATTTT. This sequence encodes CASSKREVTDTQYF. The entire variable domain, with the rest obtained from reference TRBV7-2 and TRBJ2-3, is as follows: GAGVSQSPSNKVTEKGKDVELRCDPISGHTALYWYRQSLGQGLEFLIYFQGNSAPDKSGLPSDRFSAERTGGSVSTLTIQRTQQEDSAVYLCASSKREVTDTQYFGPGTRLTVL.